This T cell receptor beta chain stems from a study of control samples from healthy donors and cancer patients. From germline, CDR1 is MDHEN and CDR2 SYDVKM. V was clipped by 3 bases and J by 3 bases, with 20 bases between them. The length of the CDR3 is 17 residues. Profiled with immunoSEQ multiplex PCR; TCRdb holds only in-frame clones, not every one. The sample consists of approximately 150,000 clones, nearly 90% of them appearing once. The V and J genes are TRBV28 and TRBJ1-1; a weak D match, TRBD1 (6 bases). The sequencing input was PBMCs. The TCR sequence derives from a middle-aged man with head and neck cancer. The CDR3 loop is CASSFGGVRARDTEAFF. The CDR3 DNA reads TGTGCCAGCAGTTTCGGGGGCGTGAGAGCGAGGGACACTGAAGCTTTCTTT.